This T cell receptor beta chain was identified during a study of cytomegalovirus exposure and HLA in healthy donors. Looked up from germline, CDR1 is LNHDA and CDR2 is SQIVND (reference sequence). This CDR3 comprises 14 residues. V dropped 9 bases and J dropped 0 bases, with 12 bases sitting between them. PCR used 60 Vbeta primers and 13 Jbeta primers. Sequencing was performed with immunoSEQ multiplex PCR; in TCRdb, only in-frame clones are kept and a portion is missing. The data hold more than 100,000 clones, with about 80% observed a single time. The chain couples TRBV19 to TRBJ2-1, with a weak D call TRBD2 (5 bases). Material: PBMCs. The source is a female donor in good health and CMV-seropositive. This CDR3 is CASALGSSYNEQFF. CDR3 nucleotide sequence: TGTGCCAGCGCGCTGGGGAGCTCCTACAATGAGCAGTTCTTC.